A selection of T cell receptor beta chains follows, all from one sample in a study of T cells after yellow fever vaccination. TCRdb called the 5' RACE reads again in MiXCR, with one record for every CDR3 protein. The data hold under 300,000 distinct CDR3 sequences, with over 10% observed a single time. Sequences were derived from CD4+ T cells sorted from PBMCs, sampled 45 days after the yellow fever booster vaccination. These receptors were obtained from a man younger than 40 who received the YFV17D yellow fever vaccine. Both conserved end residues are part of each CDR3. The D gene is left open where the match is weak. Size values are once, few and many counts, or a class for expanded clones, and some rows have none.

NA TRBJ1-2 TRBV7-9 NA TGTGCCAGCAGCTTAACGGGCCTACCTTATGGCTACACCTTC CASSLTGLPYGYTF
NA TRBJ2-3 TRBV6-5 NA TGTGCCAGCAGTTGGGCAACAGGGTCAGATACGCAGTATTTT CASSWATGSDTQYF
NA TRBJ2-3 TRBV7-9 few TGTGCCAGCAGTTTTACAGGAGTGCGAGATACGCAGTATTTT CASSFTGVRDTQYF
TRBD2 TRBJ2-2 TRBV7-9 NA TGTGCCAGCAGCTCAACTAGCGGGAGGGTCGCCGGGGAGCTGTTTTTT CASSSTSGRVAGELFF
TRBD2 TRBJ2-1 TRBV20-1 few TGCAGTGCCCCGCTTATAGCGGGACATGAGCAGTTCTTC CSAPLIAGHEQFF
NA TRBJ2-7 TRBV7-2 few TGTGCCAGCAGCATTATGAGCTCCTACGAGCAGTACTTC CASSIMSSYEQYF
NA TRBJ2-1 TRBV6-2/TRBV6-3 NA TGTGCCAGCAGTTACTCGACTAGTGCCCATGAGCAGTTCTTC CASSYSTSAHEQFF
NA TRBJ2-5 TRBV3-1 NA TGTGCCAGCAGCCGCCCCCCGGAGACCCAGTACTTC CASSRPPETQYF
NA TRBJ2-7 TRBV12-3/TRBV12-4 few TGTGCCAGCAGGGCTGGAGCGATAAGCTCCTACGAGCAGTACTTC CASRAGAISSYEQYF
NA TRBJ1-2 TRBV6-5 NA TGTGCCAGCAGTTACGGCAGGGGAGGAGGCTACACCTTC CASSYGRGGGYTF
TRBD2 TRBJ2-7 TRBV20-1 many TGCAGTGCTACGGGACTATCCACCTACGAGCAGTACTTC CSATGLSTYEQYF
NA TRBJ2-5 TRBV27 NA TGTGCCAGCAGTTTTATAGGGGTAGAGACCCAGTACTTC CASSFIGVETQYF
TRBD2 TRBJ2-5 TRBV7-6 NA TGTGCCAGCAGCCGTAGCGGGACTCAAGAGACCCAGTACTTC CASSRSGTQETQYF
NA TRBJ2-1 TRBV28 NA TGTGCCATCGGGAGAGGCGCCTACAATGAGCAGTTCTTC CAIGRGAYNEQFF
NA TRBJ2-3 TRBV10-3 NA TGTGCCATCAGTGAAGAGCAGGGCCGTGGAGATACGCAGTATTTT CAISEEQGRGDTQYF
NA TRBJ2-1 TRBV24-1 few TGTGCCACCAGTGACCCATACAATGAGCAGTTCTTC CATSDPYNEQFF
NA TRBJ2-5 TRBV7-6 NA TGTGCCAGCAGCTTAGTGGGGACCCAAGAGACCCAGTACTTC CASSLVGTQETQYF
TRBD1 TRBJ2-1 TRBV12-3/TRBV12-4 few TGTGCCAGCACCCGACAGGGGAAAACCTACAATGAGCAGTTCTTC CASTRQGKTYNEQFF
TRBD1 TRBJ2-1 TRBV18 NA TGTGCCAGCTCACCACTCTTGACAGGGTGGGGGTCTGGTGAGCAGTTCTTC CASSPLLTGWGSGEQFF
NA TRBJ2-3 TRBV28 few TGTGCCAGCAGTTTAGCCATGGATACGCAGTATTTT CASSLAMDTQYF
TRBD2 TRBJ2-3 TRBV10-3 NA TGTGCCATCAGTGAGTCCGCCAGGACTAGCGGGAGAAGGGGGCAAACGGCAGATACGCAGTATTTT CAISESARTSGRRGQTADTQYF
TRBD1 TRBJ2-5 TRBV12-3/TRBV12-4 few TGTGCCAGCAGCCCGGGACAGGGACACGGGACCCAGTACTTC CASSPGQGHGTQYF
TRBD1 TRBJ2-1 TRBV18 few TGTGCCAGCTCACCTACAGGGGGGAGGACCTACAATGAGCAGTTCTTC CASSPTGGRTYNEQFF
TRBD2 TRBJ2-5 TRBV10-3 NA TGTGCCATCAGTGATAGCGGGACAGAGACCCAGTACTTC CAISDSGTETQYF
NA TRBJ1-4 TRBV28 NA TGTGCCAGCAGCTCCGGGGGCGAAAAACTGTTTTTT CASSSGGEKLFF
NA TRBJ2-1 TRBV7-9 NA TGTGCCAGCAGCTTAGATACTCCGGGAAATGAGCAGTTCTTC CASSLDTPGNEQFF
TRBD2 TRBJ2-3 TRBV7-6 few TGTGCCAGCAGCCTTGTGGGAGGGCGAACAGATACGCAGTATTTT CASSLVGGRTDTQYF
NA TRBJ2-5 TRBV4-3 few TGCGCCAGCAGCCAGGACCTATGGACCGGCTTAGGAGAGACCCAGTACTTC CASSQDLWTGLGETQYF
TRBD2 TRBJ2-7 TRBV12-3/TRBV12-4 few TGTGCCAGCAGTCCCCTGTTAGCGGGAGTTAACGAGCAGTACTTC CASSPLLAGVNEQYF
TRBD2 TRBJ2-5 TRBV12-3/TRBV12-4 few TGTGCCAGCAGTCCCGGACTAGCGGGTGGGACCCAGTACTTC CASSPGLAGGTQYF